This T cell receptor beta chain was captured in a study of cytomegalovirus exposure and HLA in healthy donors. Study-wide results and limits: The availability of immune exposure information extended only to CMV serostatus. A later look showed TCR association rates differing by HLA locus, highest for DRB1 and lowest for HLA-C. Analysis performed later found more than 15,000 TCR beta sequences associated with HLA alleles at 0.05 false discovery rate.

CDR3 length: 15 residues. With 8 bases clipped from V and 3 bases from J, the junction kept 9 bases outside the gene matches. The V gene's germline CDR1 is SNHLY and CDR2 FYNNEI. A word on this clone: Its matching antigen is unknown. The same CDR3 is also encoded by other DNA sequences in this sample.

A multiplex PCR was run with 60 Vbeta primers and 13 Jbeta primers. Using immunoSEQ multiplex PCR, the repertoire was profiled, and TCRdb retains in-frame clones only, with some absent. Of about 150,000 clones in the sample, 75% to 85% were seen once. Donors in the study were healthy people who gave bone marrow. The specimen sequenced was PBMCs. The V gene is TRBV2, the J gene TRBJ1-4, with 7 bases matching TRBD1. This receptor was obtained from a woman in her 50s in good health and CMV-seropositive. The CDR3 is CASREGARANEKLFF. CDR3 sequence (DNA): TGTGCCAGCCGGGAGGGGGCGCGAGCTAATGAAAAACTGTTTTTT.